The 24 T cell receptor beta chains presented below share a single source sample, sequenced in a study of T cells in Graves' hyperthyroidism and ophthalmopathy. Amplification of TCR beta CDR3 regions was performed using RNA transcripts as template. The HTBI set primed first-round TCR CDR3 RT-PCR. TCRdb recomputed calls from the multiplex PCR reads with MiXCR, one row per CDR3 protein. The sample includes more than 550,000 distinct CDR3 sequences, over 15% seen only once; the top ten take 15% to 20%. Sequenced input: blood. These receptors all stem from a woman aged 45 to 65 with Graves' hyperthyroidism that later progressed to Graves' ophthalmopathy.

CDR3 DNA sequence: TGCAGTGCTAGAGATAGTAACAGGGTGGGGGTTAGTCAGCCCCAGCATTTT. Its protein product is CSARDSNRVGVSQPQHF. The chain joins TRBV20-1 to TRBJ1-5, with a possible D match to TRBD1 (6 bases). The CDR3 is 17 amino acids. Germline loops: CDR1 DFQATT, CDR2 SNEGSKA (reference sequence). The germline V and J ends were trimmed by 0 bases and 6 bases, with 21 bases remaining between them.

The chain joins TRBV6-9 to TRBJ2-3; D is ambiguous. CDR1 MNHGY and CDR2 SVAAGI come from the germline V gene. The length of the CDR3 is 16 residues. Trimming shortened V by 3 bases and J by 0 bases, and 13 bases separated the two germline ends. The CDR3 sequence: CASSYQIQTSTDTQYF. The CDR3 DNA sequence: TGTGCCAGCAGTTACCAGATACAGACTAGCACAGATACGCAGTATTTT.

This clonotype was picked up a small number of times. V and J are TRBV4-1 and TRBJ1-6; 7 bases are shared with TRBD1. The germline gives CDR1 MGHRA, CDR2 YSYEKL. The V gene end was trimmed by 2 bases and the J gene end by 6 bases; junction bases not matched to a gene: 10. The CDR3 covers 17 residues. The CDR3 coding sequence is TGCGCCAGCAGCCAACTAACAGGGGTCCTGGGTAATTCACCCCTCCACTTT. The encoded protein is CASSQLTGVLGNSPLHF.

This clonotype was detected many times. This chain links TRBV11-2 with TRBJ2-1; no definite D call. Per the germline V gene, CDR1 is SGHAT and CDR2 is FQNNGV. The CDR3 covers 15 residues. The V end was cut by 1 base, the J end by 0 bases, with 7 bases between. This CDR3 is CASSLAQSSYNEQFF. The CDR3 DNA reads as TGTGCCAGCAGCTTAGCCCAGAGCTCCTACAATGAGCAGTTCTTC.

There are a few counts of this clonotype. The CDR3, as DNA: TGTGCCACCAGCAGGGCGACGGCCCTAGCTGGGGAAAAACTGTTTTTT. This sequence encodes CATSRATALAGEKLFF. The gene calls are TRBV15 and TRBJ1-4; D gene ambiguous. CDR3 length equals 16 residues. The V end was cut by 3 bases, the J end by 8 bases, with 19 bases between. Per germline, CDR1 LNHNV and CDR2 YYDKDF (reference sequence).

In this sample, this clonotype turned up many times. The gene calls are TRBV5-1 and TRBJ2-1, with D possibly called TRBD1 or TRBD2 (6 bases each). V was cut by 3 bases and J by 3 bases, with 22 bases left in between. Germline V lookup: CDR1 SGHRS, CDR2 YFSETQ. This CDR3 has 18 residues. This CDR3 is CASSSRSPGDGGYNEQFF. CDR3 in DNA: TGCGCCAGCAGCTCACGAAGCCCAGGGGACGGGGGCTACAATGAGCAGTTCTTC.

This clonotype was detected only a few times. The J gene is TRBJ1-5, the V gene TRBV6-1; TRBD1 might be the D (5 bases). V was trimmed by 4 bases and J by 2 bases, leaving 15 bases between them. The CDR3 loop spans 16 amino acids. CDR1 is MNHNS and CDR2 is SASEGT in the germline V gene. The chain's CDR3 is CASSAQRGIGNQPQHF. Written as DNA, the CDR3 is TGTGCCAGCAGTGCCCAAAGGGGTATCGGCAATCAGCCCCAGCATTTT.

J is TRBJ2-5 and V is TRBV5-1, with TRBD2 matching over 7 bases. The CDR3 consists of 15 residues. Per germline, CDR1 SGHRS and CDR2 YFSETQ. V lost 0 bases and J lost 2; bases outside the gene matches: 4. The CDR3 reads CASSLGFGGQETQYF. The CDR3 DNA is TGCGCCAGCAGCTTGGGTTTCGGGGGGCAAGAGACCCAGTACTTC.

In its sample, this clonotype was seen many times. The chain carries TRBV6-6 and TRBJ2-5, with D hard to call. Trimming left V 2 bases short and J 1 base short, with 11 bases between. The germline V gene has CDR1 MNHNY and CDR2 SVGAGI (reference sequence). The CDR3 contains 15 residues. The CDR3 DNA sequence: TGTGCCAGCAGTTACGGCCACGAACCCCAAGAGACCCAGTACTTC. Encoded protein: CASSYGHEPQETQYF.

The gene calls are TRBV20-1 and TRBJ1-1, with D uncertain. CDR1 and CDR2 (germline): DFQATT, SNEGSKA (reference sequence). Trimming stripped 5 bases from V and 0 bases from J, with 10 bases between. The CDR3 has 13 residues. CDR3 sequence (DNA): TGCAGTGCTGTGGACGTAATGAACACTGAAGCTTTCTTT. Its protein product is CSAVDVMNTEAFF.

About this clonotype: The CDR3 ends on some other residue instead of the conserved phenylalanine or tryptophan, so this is likely a read error. This chain joins TRBV27 and TRBJ1-1; D remains unclear. From germline, CDR1 is MNHEY and CDR2 SMNVEV (reference sequence). V gave up 0 bases and J gave up 1 base, with 12 bases separating them. The CDR3 is made up of 16 amino acids. The CDR3 sequence is CASSLSNRRRNTEAFL. The CDR3 region has the DNA TGTGCCAGCAGTTTATCGAATCGACGGAGGAACACTGAAGCTTTCCTT.

This clonotype was observed at least ten times. The chain carries TRBV11-2 and TRBJ1-1; D gene uncertain. Germline V gene lookup returns CDR1 SGHAT and CDR2 FQNNGV. The CDR3 totals 12 residues. The germline V and J ends were trimmed by 6 bases and 8 bases, with 13 bases remaining between them. The CDR3 bases are TGTGCCAGCAGTCGCTTATTGGGGGAAGCTTTCTTT. It is translated as CASSRLLGEAFF.

In this sample, this clonotype turned up many times. The chain joins TRBV2 to TRBJ1-2, with D unresolved. This CDR3 spans 15 amino acids. Trimming shortened V by 3 bases and J by 6 bases, and 17 bases separated the two germline ends. Germline CDR1 SNHLY, CDR2 FYNNEI. CDR3 coding DNA: TGTGCCAGCAGTGACTGGGCAGACCACCCGGATGGCTACACCTTC. Its translation is CASSDWADHPDGYTF.

The chain couples TRBV12-3 or TRBV12-4 to TRBJ1-4; D possibly corresponds to TRBD1 (5 bases). Trimming removed 3 bases from V and 7 bases from J, with 18 bases in between. This CDR3 region has 16 residues. The CDR3: CASSFNLGTGGEKLFF. The CDR3 coding sequence is TGTGCCAGCAGTTTTAATTTGGGGACGGGGGGTGAAAAACTGTTTTTT.

V is TRBV18 and J is TRBJ1-1; 7 bases agree with TRBD1. Germline V gene sequence: CDR1 KGHSH, CDR2 LQKENI. The CDR3 is 14 amino acids. V shed 2 bases, J shed 4 bases, and the junction held 4 bases outside the gene matches. CDR3: CASSPKAGGTEAFF. DNA of the CDR3: TGTGCCAGCTCACCAAAAGCAGGGGGCACTGAAGCTTTCTTT.

The chain couples TRBV4-1 to TRBJ2-3; D might be TRBD1 (5 bases). There are 14 residues in the CDR3. The germline gives CDR1 MGHRA, CDR2 YSYEKL. Trimming stripped 1 base from V and 4 bases from J, with 9 bases between. The CDR3 sequence is CASSQAGRADTQYF. For the CDR3, the DNA is TGCGCCAGCAGCCAAGCGGGCAGGGCAGATACGCAGTATTTT.

In this sample, this clonotype turned up a few times. The rearrangement uses TRBV12-3 or TRBV12-4 and TRBJ2-6; D could derive from TRBD1 or TRBD2 (6 bases each). The CDR3 runs 15 residues. Trimming stripped 3 bases from V and 2 bases from J, with 8 bases between. CDR3 DNA: TGTGCCAGCAGTTTTAGGGGGGCTGGGGCCAACGTCCTGACTTTC. Amino acid sequence: CASSFRGAGANVLTF.

In this sample, this clonotype turned up many times. This chain uses TRBV2 with TRBJ1-4; a weak D match, TRBD1 (5 bases). V lost 7 bases and J lost 8, with 14 bases in between. The germline V gene encodes CDR1 SNHLY and CDR2 FYNNEI. The length of the CDR3 is 13 residues. The CDR3 DNA reads as TGTGCCAGCATGGGCAGGGAGTGGGAAAAACTGTTTTTT. Protein product: CASMGREWEKLFF.

This clonotype was picked up many times. J is TRBJ1-1 and V is TRBV7-9, with 7 nucleotides matching TRBD1. The CDR3 runs to 15 residues. Germline V lookup: CDR1 SEHNR, CDR2 FQNEAQ (reference sequence). J was trimmed by 1 base and V by 5 bases; bases with no gene match: 7. As DNA, the CDR3 is TGTGCCAGCAGCAAACGACAGGGTGGGAACACTGAAGCTTTCTTT. Encoded protein: CASSKRQGGNTEAFF.

This clonotype was picked up a small number of times. The chain recombines TRBV6-1 with TRBJ2-5; maybe TRBD2 (7 bases). This CDR3 has 15 amino acids. CDR1 is MNHNS, CDR2 SASEGT, per germline. V lost 5 bases, J lost 1 base, and 14 bases lay in between. Here the CDR3 reads CASSSRGGVQETQYF. The CDR3 DNA reads as TGTGCCAGCAGTTCCCGAGGGGGGGTCCAAGAGACCCAGTACTTC.

Points on this clonotype: Lacking the conserved final phenylalanine or tryptophan, this CDR3 likely reflects a read error. The rearrangement uses TRBV7-3 and TRBJ2-2; 7 nucleotides match TRBD2. CDR1 and CDR2 from the germline V gene are SGHTA and FQGTGA. The CDR3 has 17 amino acids. V dropped 4 bases and J dropped 2; count of bases not matched to a gene: 10. The CDR3 region has the DNA TGTGCCAGCAGCTCAGACGGGGGGACCCCTAACACCGGGGAGCTGTTTCTT. Translation: CASSSDGGTPNTGELFL.

This clonotype was counted a few times. The V gene is TRBV19, the J gene TRBJ2-1; 12 bases map to TRBD2. V shed 4 bases and J 0 bases; nucleotides not matched to a gene: 4. Germline CDR1 reads LNHDA; CDR2 reads SQIVND (reference sequence). The CDR3 totals 17 residues. CDR3 nucleotide sequence: TGTGCCAGTAGTACACTAGCGGGGGGCATCTCCTACAATGAGCAGTTCTTC. Its protein product is CASSTLAGGISYNEQFF.

This clonotype was seen many times. J is TRBJ2-7 and V is TRBV24-1; 8 nucleotides line up with TRBD1. The V gene's germline CDR1 is KGHDR and CDR2 SFDVKD. Trimming at V came to 4 bases and at J to 3 bases, leaving 7 bases not matched to a gene. The CDR3 consists of 15 residues. The CDR3, as DNA: TGTGCCACCAGTGACTCCGGGGACAGGAACTACGAGCAGTACTTC. Protein: CATSDSGDRNYEQYF.

This clonotype has just a few counts. The chain carries TRBV19 and TRBJ1-1; D call uncertain. The V end was cut by 0 bases, the J end by 0 bases, with 20 bases between. CDR1 is LNHDA, CDR2 SQIVND, per germline (reference sequence). The CDR3 totals 19 residues. The CDR3 DNA reads TGTGCCAGTAGTATAGATCTGGAGCCCCGGCGGGTTATGAACACTGAAGCTTTCTTT. Encoded protein: CASSIDLEPRRVMNTEAFF.